The TCR beta chain under discussion was sequenced for a study of brain metastases from non-small cell lung cancer (dated by TCRdb to between 2018 and 2021). The study in broad terms: The study profiled the immune microenvironment of paired resected primary tumors and brain metastases taken from patients with non-small-cell lung cancer. What the research found in general, with its limitations: T-cell clones were apparently expanded in more than 50% of brain metastases relative to the matched primary tumors. T-cell infiltration was lower in brain metastases than in primary tumors (P < 0.001). TCR repertoires were found to be largely shared between paired brain metastases and primary tumors, although sparse T-cell densities were observed in the brain metastases.

The cohort was made up of some 42 patients with surgically resected non-small-cell lung cancer, each of whom had both a primary tumor specimen and a brain metastasis specimen. The tumor specimens used were formalin-fixed, paraffin-embedded tissues taken from archives. Library creation used the immunoSEQ multiplex PCR assay. T-cell receptor beta chain repertoire sequencing was performed alongside a 770-gene immune expression panel. In its TCRdb copy, this immuneACCESS table keeps in-frame sequences only and misses some clones. Where compared with another copy, unresolved V genes explain less than half of these, and the others have no known cause. This sample lists 970 or so clones; around 90% were detected once. Around 6.5% of the sample lies in the top ten. V was cut back by 5 bases and J by 6 bases, leaving a gap of 14 bases between them. CDR3 length: 13 amino acids, cysteine to phenylalanine. The sequence is cut down to CDR3 DNA, 39 bases in frame from base 1. As encoded in the germline V gene, CDR1 is MDHEN while CDR2 is SYDVKM.

About this clone: There is no known antigen for this receptor. Base quality data are lacking; no much larger clone is found one base away.

Material for sequencing was primary lung tumor tissue. This sample's cell subset or site label indicates: primary lung tumor paired with brain metastasis. The chain couples TRBV28 to TRBJ2-7; TRBD2 might be the D gene, on 5 matching bases. This TCR was sampled from a donor at least 40 years old with non-small cell lung cancer. The CDR3 has the sequence CASSTPGSTEQYF. The nucleotide sequence reads TGTGCCAGCAGTACCCCGGGGTCGACCGAGCAGTACTTC.